These 6 T cell receptor beta chains originate from one sample sequenced in a study of glioma-infiltrating T cells. Using RNA template, CDR3s of TCR alpha and beta were amplified with iRepertoire arm-PCR. TCRdb redid the calling of the multiplex PCR reads with MiXCR, one entry per CDR3 protein. The table includes 150,000 to 200,000 distinct CDR3 sequences, about 32% detected once. The sequencing input was glioma tissue, nonneoplastic brain tissue, or PBMCs (not recorded which). The receptors shown here come from a human donor with low-grade glioma or glioblastoma, undergoing nonglioma brain surgery, or in good health (not recorded which).

Concerning this clonotype itself: A much larger clone differs by one base, so this may be a read error. The chain employs TRBV29-1 and TRBJ2-3; D is unclear. V was pared by 4 bases and J by 1 base, with 12 bases between. The CDR3 is made up of 14 amino acids. Per the germline V gene, CDR1 is SQVTM and CDR2 is ANQGSEA. The CDR3: CSVGGDGGTDTQYF. The CDR3 DNA sequence: TGCAGCGTTGGTGGGGATGGTGGCACAGATACGCAGTATTTT.

This clonotype was recorded at least ten times. V usage is TRBV27 and J usage is TRBJ1-1; 12 bases agree with TRBD1. V gave up 5 bases and J gave up 1 base; unmatched junction bases: 8. The CDR3 covers 17 residues. Germline CDR1 is MNHEY and CDR2 is SMNVEV (reference sequence). Here the CDR3 reads CASSLGTGGARNTEAFF. The CDR3 DNA reads TGTGCCAGCAGTCTTGGGACAGGGGGCGCGAGGAACACTGAAGCTTTCTTT.

Remarks on this clonotype: Since a much larger clone is just one base distant, this may be a read error. This chain joins TRBV20-1 and TRBJ1-2, with D maybe TRBD1 (6 bases). The V end was cut by 4 bases, the J end by 4 bases, with 16 bases between. There are 14 residues in the CDR3. Looked up from germline, CDR1 is DFQATT and CDR2 is SNEGSKA (reference sequence). CDR3 in amino acids: CSAMGVGAGYGYTF. In DNA form, the CDR3 reads TGCAGTGCTATGGGGGTGGGGGCCGGCTATGGCTACACCTTC.

There are a few counts of this clonotype. The genes are TRBV10-3 and TRBJ1-5; 7 nucleotides line up with TRBD1. With V trimmed by 3 bases and J by 6 bases, 5 bases remained unmatched. The length of the CDR3 is 14 residues. Per the germline V gene, CDR1 is ENHRY and CDR2 is SYGVKD. DNA of the CDR3: TGTGCCATCAGTGAAGAGGCAGGGGGTCAGCCCCAGCATTTT. Translating it yields CAISEEAGGQPQHF.

The J gene is TRBJ1-5, the V gene TRBV3-1; D unresolved. Trimming removed 1 base at V and 5 bases at J, with 9 bases between. The length of the CDR3 is 14 residues. Germline V gene data show CDR1 as LGHDT and CDR2 as YNNKEL (reference sequence). The CDR3 sequence: CASSQGNNDQPQHF. The CDR3 nucleotides read TGTGCCAGCAGCCAAGGGAACAATGATCAGCCCCAGCATTTT.

This clonotype was counted only a few times. The rearrangement uses TRBV19 and TRBJ1-1, with unresolved D. Germline CDR1 and CDR2: LNHDA and SQIVND (reference sequence). The V gene lost 3 bases and the J gene lost 2 bases, with 10 bases spanning the gap. The CDR3 loop spans 14 amino acids. CDR3 sequence: CASSMSAQNTEAFF. In DNA form, the CDR3 reads TGTGCCAGTAGTATGAGTGCGCAAAACACTGAAGCTTTCTTT.